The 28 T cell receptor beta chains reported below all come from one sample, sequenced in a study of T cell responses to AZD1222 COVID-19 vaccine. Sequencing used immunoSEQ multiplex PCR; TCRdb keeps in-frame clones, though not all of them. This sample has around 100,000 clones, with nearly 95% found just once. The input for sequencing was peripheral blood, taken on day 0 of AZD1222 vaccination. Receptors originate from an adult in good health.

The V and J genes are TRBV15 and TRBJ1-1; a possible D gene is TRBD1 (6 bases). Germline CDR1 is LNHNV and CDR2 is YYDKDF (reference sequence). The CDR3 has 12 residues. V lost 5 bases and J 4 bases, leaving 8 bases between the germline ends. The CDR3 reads CATSLRGTEAFF. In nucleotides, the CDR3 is TGTGCCACCAGCCTCAGGGGCACTGAAGCTTTCTTT.

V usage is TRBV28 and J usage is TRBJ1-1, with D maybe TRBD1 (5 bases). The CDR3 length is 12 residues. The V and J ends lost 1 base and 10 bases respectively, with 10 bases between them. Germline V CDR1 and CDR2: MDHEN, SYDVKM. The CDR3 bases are TGTGCCAGCAGTTTATCGGGGGGAAGAGCTTTCTTT. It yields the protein CASSLSGGRAFF.

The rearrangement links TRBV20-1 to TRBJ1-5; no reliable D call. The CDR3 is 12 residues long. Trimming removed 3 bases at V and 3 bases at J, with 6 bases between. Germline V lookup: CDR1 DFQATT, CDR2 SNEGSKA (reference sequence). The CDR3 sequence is CSASGPNQPQHF. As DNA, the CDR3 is TGCAGTGCTAGTGGGCCCAATCAGCCCCAGCATTTT.

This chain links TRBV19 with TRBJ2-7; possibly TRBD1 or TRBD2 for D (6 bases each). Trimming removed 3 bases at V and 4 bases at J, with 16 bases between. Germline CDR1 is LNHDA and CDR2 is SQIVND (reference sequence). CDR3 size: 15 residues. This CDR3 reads CASSIYGGVVYEQYF. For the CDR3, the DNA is TGTGCCAGTAGTATCTACGGGGGCGTTGTGTACGAGCAGTACTTC.

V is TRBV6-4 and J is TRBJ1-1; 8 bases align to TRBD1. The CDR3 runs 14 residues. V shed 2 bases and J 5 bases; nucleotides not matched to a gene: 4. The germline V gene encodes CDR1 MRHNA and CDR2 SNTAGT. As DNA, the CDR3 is TGTGCCAGCAGTGACGGGCAGGGGGCTACTGAAGCTTTCTTT. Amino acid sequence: CASSDGQGATEAFF.

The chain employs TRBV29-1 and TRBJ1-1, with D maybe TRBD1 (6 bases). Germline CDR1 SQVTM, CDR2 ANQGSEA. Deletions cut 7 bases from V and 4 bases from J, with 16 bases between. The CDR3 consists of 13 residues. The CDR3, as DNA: TGCAGCGCCCTACAGGGTTTCGGCACTGAAGCTTTCTTT. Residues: CSALQGFGTEAFF.

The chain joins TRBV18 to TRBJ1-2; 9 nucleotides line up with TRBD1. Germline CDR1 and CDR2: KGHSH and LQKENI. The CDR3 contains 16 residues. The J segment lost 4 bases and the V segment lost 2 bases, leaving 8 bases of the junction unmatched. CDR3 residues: CASSPMDRGVGYGYTF. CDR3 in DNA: TGTGCCAGCTCACCAATGGACAGGGGAGTAGGCTATGGCTACACCTTC.

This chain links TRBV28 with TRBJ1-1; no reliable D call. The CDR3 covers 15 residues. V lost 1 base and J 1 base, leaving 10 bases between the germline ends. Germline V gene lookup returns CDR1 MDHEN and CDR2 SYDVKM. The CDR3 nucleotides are TGTGCCAGCAGTTTATCCGCAGGAGCGAACACTGAAGCTTTCTTT. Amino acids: CASSLSAGANTEAFF.

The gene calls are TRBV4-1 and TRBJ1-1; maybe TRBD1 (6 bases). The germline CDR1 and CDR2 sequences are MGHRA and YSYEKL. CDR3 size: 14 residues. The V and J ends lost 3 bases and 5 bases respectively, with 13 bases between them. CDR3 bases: TGCGCCAGCAGCCACGGCAGGGGAAGGACTGAAGCTTTCTTT. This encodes CASSHGRGRTEAFF.

CDR3 in DNA: TGTGCCAGCAGTACCGGACACATTAATCAGCCCCAGCATTTT. Amino acid sequence: CASSTGHINQPQHF. The chain uses TRBV6-2 or TRBV6-3 and TRBJ1-5, with D tentatively TRBD1 (5 bases). The CDR3 runs to 14 residues. Deletions cut 5 bases from V and 4 bases from J, with 12 bases between. Germline CDR1 and CDR2: MNHEY and SVGEGT.

The CDR3 region has the DNA TGTGCCAGCAGTTTGAGGAACATTCAGTACTTC. Residues: CASSLRNIQYF. V gene TRBV28 combines with J gene TRBJ2-4; D unresolved. V was cut by 3 bases and J by 7 bases, with 4 bases left in between. The CDR3 contains 11 residues. The germline CDR1 and CDR2 sequences are MDHEN and SYDVKM.

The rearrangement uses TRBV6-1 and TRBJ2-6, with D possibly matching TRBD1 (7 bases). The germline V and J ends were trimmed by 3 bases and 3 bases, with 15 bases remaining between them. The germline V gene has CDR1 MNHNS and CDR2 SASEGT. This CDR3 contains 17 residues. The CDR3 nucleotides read TGTGCCAGCAGTGACAGGGGGGATTTAGGTGGGGCCAACGTCCTGACTTTC. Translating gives CASSDRGDLGGANVLTF.

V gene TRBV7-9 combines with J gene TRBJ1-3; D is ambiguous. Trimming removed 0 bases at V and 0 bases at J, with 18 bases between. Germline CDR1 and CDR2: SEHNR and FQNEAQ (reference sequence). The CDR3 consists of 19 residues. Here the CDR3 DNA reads TGTGCCAGCAGCTTAGCCGTCGGTGTGCCAACGAACTCTGGAAACACCATATATTTT. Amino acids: CASSLAVGVPTNSGNTIYF.

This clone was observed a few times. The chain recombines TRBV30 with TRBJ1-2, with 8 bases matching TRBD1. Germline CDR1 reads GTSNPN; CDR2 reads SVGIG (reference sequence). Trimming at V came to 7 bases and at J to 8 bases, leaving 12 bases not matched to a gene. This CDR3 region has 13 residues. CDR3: CALENRGTEGYTF. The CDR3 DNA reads TGTGCCTTGGAAAACAGGGGGACTGAGGGCTACACCTTC.

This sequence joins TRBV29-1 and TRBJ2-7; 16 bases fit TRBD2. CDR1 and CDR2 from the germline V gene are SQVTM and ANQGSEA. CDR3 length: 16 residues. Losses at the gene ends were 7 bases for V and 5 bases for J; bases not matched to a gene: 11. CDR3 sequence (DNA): TGCAGCGCCCGGGGACTAGCGGGAGGGCCCTATGACGAGCAGTACTTC. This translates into CSARGLAGGPYDEQYF.

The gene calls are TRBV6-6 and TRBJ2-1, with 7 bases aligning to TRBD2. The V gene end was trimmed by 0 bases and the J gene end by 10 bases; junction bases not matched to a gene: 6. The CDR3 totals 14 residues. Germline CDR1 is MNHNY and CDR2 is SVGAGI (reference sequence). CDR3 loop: CASSYSETAGEQFF. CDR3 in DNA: TGTGCCAGCAGTTACTCGGAAACAGCGGGGGAGCAGTTCTTC.

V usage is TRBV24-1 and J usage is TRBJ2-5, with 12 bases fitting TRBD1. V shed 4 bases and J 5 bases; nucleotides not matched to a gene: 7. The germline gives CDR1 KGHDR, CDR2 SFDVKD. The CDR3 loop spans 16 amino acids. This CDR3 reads CATSDPGTGGRETQYF. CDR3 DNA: TGTGCCACCAGTGACCCCGGGACAGGGGGCAGGGAGACCCAGTACTTC.

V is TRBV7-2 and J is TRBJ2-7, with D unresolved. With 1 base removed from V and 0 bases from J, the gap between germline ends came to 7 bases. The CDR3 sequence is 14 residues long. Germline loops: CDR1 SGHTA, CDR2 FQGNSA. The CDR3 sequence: CASSLVTISYEQYF. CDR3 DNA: TGTGCCAGCAGCTTAGTAACGATCTCCTACGAGCAGTACTTC.

The CDR3 loop is CASSYDGTKNEQFF. DNA of the CDR3: TGTGCCAGCAGTTACGATGGGACTAAGAATGAGCAGTTCTTC. The rearrangement joins TRBV6-5 to TRBJ2-1, with TRBD2 matching 7 bases. Germline assignment: CDR1 MNHEY and CDR2 SVGAGI. CDR3 length equals 14 residues. The junction had 5 bases not matched to a gene; V was cut back by 2 bases and J by 7 bases.

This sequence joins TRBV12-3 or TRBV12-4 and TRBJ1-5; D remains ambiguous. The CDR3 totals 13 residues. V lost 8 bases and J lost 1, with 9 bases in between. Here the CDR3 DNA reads TGTGCCAGCCAACGAGAGAGCAATCAGCCCCAGCATTTT. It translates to CASQRESNQPQHF.

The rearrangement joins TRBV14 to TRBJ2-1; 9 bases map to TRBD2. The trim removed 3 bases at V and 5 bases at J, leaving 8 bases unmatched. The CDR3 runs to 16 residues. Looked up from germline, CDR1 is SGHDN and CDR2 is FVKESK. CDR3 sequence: CASSQRLAGNDNEQFF. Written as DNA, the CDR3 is TGTGCCAGCAGCCAGCGGCTAGCGGGAAACGACAATGAGCAGTTCTTC.

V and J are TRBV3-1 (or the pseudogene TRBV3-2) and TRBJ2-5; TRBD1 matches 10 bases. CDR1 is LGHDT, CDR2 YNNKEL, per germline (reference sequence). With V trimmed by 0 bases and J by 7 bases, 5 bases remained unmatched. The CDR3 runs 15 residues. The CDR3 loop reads CASSQDARTGGTQYF. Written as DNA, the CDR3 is TGTGCCAGCAGCCAAGATGCAAGGACAGGGGGGACCCAGTACTTC.

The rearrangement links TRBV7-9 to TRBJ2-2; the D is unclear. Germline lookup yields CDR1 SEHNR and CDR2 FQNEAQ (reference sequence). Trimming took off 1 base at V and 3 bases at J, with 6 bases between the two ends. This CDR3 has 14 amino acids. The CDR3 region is CASSLEGHTGELFF. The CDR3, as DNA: TGTGCCAGCAGCTTAGAAGGGCACACCGGGGAGCTGTTTTTT.

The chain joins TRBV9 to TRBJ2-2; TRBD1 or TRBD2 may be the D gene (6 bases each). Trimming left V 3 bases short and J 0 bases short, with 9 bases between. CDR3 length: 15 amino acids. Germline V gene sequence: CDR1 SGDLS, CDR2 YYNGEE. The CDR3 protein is CASSGGGSNTGELFF. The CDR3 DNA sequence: TGTGCCAGCAGCGGAGGGGGGTCGAACACCGGGGAGCTGTTTTTT.

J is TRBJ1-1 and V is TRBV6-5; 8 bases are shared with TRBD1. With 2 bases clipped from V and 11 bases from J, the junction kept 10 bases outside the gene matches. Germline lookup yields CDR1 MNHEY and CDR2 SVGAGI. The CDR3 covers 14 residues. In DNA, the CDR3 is TGTGCCAGCAGTTACGGGCGACAGGGGTTGAGCGCTTTCTTT. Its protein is CASSYGRQGLSAFF.

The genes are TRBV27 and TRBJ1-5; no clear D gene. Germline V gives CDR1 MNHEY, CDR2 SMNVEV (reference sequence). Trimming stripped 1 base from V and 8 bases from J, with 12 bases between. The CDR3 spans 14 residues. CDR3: CASSLWADGKPQHF. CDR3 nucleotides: TGTGCCAGCAGTTTATGGGCCGACGGTAAGCCCCAGCATTTT.

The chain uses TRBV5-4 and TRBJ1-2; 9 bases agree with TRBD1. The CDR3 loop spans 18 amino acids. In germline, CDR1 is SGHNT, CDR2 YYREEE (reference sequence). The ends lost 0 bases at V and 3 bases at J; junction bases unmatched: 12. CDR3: CASSLGQTGGLGYYGYTF. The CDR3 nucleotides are TGTGCCAGCAGCTTGGGCCAGACAGGGGGATTGGGATACTATGGCTACACCTTC. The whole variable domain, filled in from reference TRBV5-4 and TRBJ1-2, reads ETGVTQSPTHLIKTRGQQVTLRCSSQSGHNTVSWYQQALGQGPQFIFQYYREEENGRGNFPPRFSGLQFPNYSSELNVNALELDDSALYLCASSLGQTGGLGYYGYTFGSGTRLTVV.

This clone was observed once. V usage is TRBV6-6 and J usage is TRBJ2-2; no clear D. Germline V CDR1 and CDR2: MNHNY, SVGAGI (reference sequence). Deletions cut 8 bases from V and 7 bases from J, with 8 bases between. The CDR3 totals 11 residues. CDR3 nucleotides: TGTGCCAGCGAACATGGCGGGGAGCTGTTTTTT. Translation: CASEHGGELFF.